This TCR beta chain was captured in a study of blood T cells in healthy people across ages. Each donor had roughly 10 milliliters of peripheral blood drawn. Every sample had a minimum of 6.5 million PBMCs isolated. For this clonotype: The antigen remains undetermined.

Points from the study as a whole: Naive T cell percentage showed a strong correlation with TCR beta diversity.

The CDR3 is 17 amino acids. V lost 3 bases and J lost 3; bases outside the gene matches: 15. CDR1 DFQATT and CDR2 SNEGSKA come from the germline V gene (reference sequence). The authors ran a second PCR of 7 to 11 cycles using a sample-barcoded 5' primer and a J-beta primer mix. All samples gave at least 2.5 million CDR3-containing paired-end reads. TCRdb fed the 5' RACE reads into MiXCR, producing one record per CDR3 protein. The table has about 1.6 million distinct CDR3 sequences, around 36% seen once. This receptor was identified in a woman aged 25 to 39 in good health. The sample comprised blood. The rearrangement uses TRBV20-1 and TRBJ2-3; 7 positions agree with TRBD2. The CDR3 bases are TGCAGTGCTAGGCCATCCTTGGGGGGGAGGTTAACAGATACGCAGTATTTT. Its protein product is CSARPSLGGRLTDTQYF.